The 2 T cell receptor beta chains given below trace back to one sample, sequenced in a study of T cell repertoires in cytomegalovirus infection. TCRdb independently ran MiXCR on the reads; one entry per CDR3 protein. Of about 470,000 distinct CDR3 sequences in the sample, 40% to 50% are singletons; the top ten hold around 45%. Their antigen targets remain unknown. Sequenced material: cultured PBMCs, taken from culture after CMV antigen stimulation. The receptor set was obtained from a human donor in good health (CMV status not recorded). Some clones in this sample may be carry-over from other donors' samples.

The sample holds a few counts of this clonotype. The rearrangement joins TRBV7-2 to TRBJ2-3; D gene unclear. The CDR3 length is 15 residues. Germline assignment: CDR1 SGHTA and CDR2 FQGNSA. V lost 5 bases and J lost 0, with 12 bases in between. CDR3: CASSPRTTSTDTQYF. The CDR3 DNA follows: TGTGCCAGCAGCCCCCGAACTACTAGCACAGATACGCAGTATTTT.

The sample holds a few counts of this clonotype. The rearrangement joins TRBV7-2 to TRBJ2-5; TRBD2 aligns across 13 bases. CDR3 length: 19 amino acids. V shed 3 bases and J 4 bases; nucleotides not matched to a gene: 14. The germline CDR1 and CDR2 sequences are SGHTA and FQGNSA. CDR3 sequence (DNA): TGTGCCAGCAGCTTGGGTGGACTAGCGGGAGTCTTTGGCCGAGAGACCCAGTACTTC. This encodes CASSLGGLAGVFGRETQYF.